The 5 T cell receptor beta chains below were found in one sample sequenced in a study of cytomegalovirus exposure and HLA in healthy donors. 13 Jbeta primers and 60 Vbeta primers were used for the PCR. The table came from immunoSEQ multiplex PCR; TCRdb's copy has only in-frame clones and leaves some out. This sample's table has approximately 110,000 clones. The sample taken for sequencing was PBMCs. These receptors were obtained from a man aged 25 to 40 in good health and CMV-seronegative.

The chain is built from TRBV5-1 and TRBJ2-1; a possible D gene is TRBD2 (7 bases). Germline V lookup: CDR1 SGHRS, CDR2 YFSETQ. The CDR3 loop spans 16 amino acids. Trimming removed 2 bases from V and 10 bases from J, with 22 bases in between. The CDR3 here is CASSLKALKGGTEQFF. The CDR3 nucleotides read TGCGCCAGCAGCTTAAAGGCCCTCAAGGGGGGGACGGAGCAGTTCTTC.

CDR3 nucleotides: TGTGCCAGCTCGCCGGGACTCTCCCCCACCGAGCAGTACTTC. This sequence encodes CASSPGLSPTEQYF. The gene calls are TRBV18 and TRBJ2-7; possible D gene TRBD2, 6 bases. CDR1 is KGHSH and CDR2 is LQKENI in the germline V gene. This CDR3 spans 14 amino acids. V was cut by 6 bases and J by 6 bases, with 18 bases left in between. The full variable domain, rest sourced from reference TRBV18 and TRBJ2-7, is NAGVMQNPRHLVRRRGQEARLRCSPMKGHSHVYWYRQLPEEGLKFMVYLQKENIIDESGMPKERFSAEFPKEGPSILRIQQVVRGDSAAYFCASSPGLSPTEQYFGPGTRLTVT.

The V and J genes are TRBV5-1 and TRBJ2-3; 12 bases are a match to TRBD2. Per the germline V gene, CDR1 is SGHRS and CDR2 is YFSETQ. Trimming removed 4 bases from V and 3 bases from J; junction bases left unmatched: 6. The CDR3 length is 16 residues. The CDR3 protein is CASSTLAGGWTDTQYF. The CDR3 DNA follows: TGCGCCAGCAGCACACTAGCGGGAGGTTGGACAGATACGCAGTATTTT.

The genes are TRBV16 and TRBJ2-3, with TRBD2 identical over 8 bases. Germline V gene lookup returns CDR1 KGHSY and CDR2 FQNENV. J lost 3 bases, V lost 7 bases, and 12 bases had no gene match. This CDR3 region has 16 residues. The CDR3 nucleotides are TGTGCCAGCACCACTTCGCGAGCGGGAGAGACAGATACGCAGTATTTT. It codes for CASTTSRAGETDTQYF.

The J gene is TRBJ1-4, the V gene TRBV7-9, with D possibly being TRBD1 (6 bases). CDR1 is SEHNR and CDR2 is FQNEAQ in the germline V gene (reference sequence). Trimming removed 5 bases from V and 7 bases from J, with 14 bases in between. This CDR3 comprises 14 residues. CDR3 coding DNA: TGTGCCAGCAGCGCCCGGGACACTTTTGAAAAACTGTTTTTT. It translates to CASSARDTFEKLFF.